Shown below are 20 T cell receptor beta chains from a single sample sequenced in a study of identical twins. MiXCR, applied by TCRdb to the 5' RACE reads, yields one record per CDR3 protein. The profile shows approximately 550,000 distinct CDR3 sequences, approximately 20% of them singletons. These data also featured in a second study, about yellow fever vaccine responses in identical twins.

The sample comprised CD4+ T cells sorted from blood. These receptors all come from a woman aged 18-35 years in good health.

The J gene is TRBJ2-7, the V gene TRBV29-1, with TRBD1 matching over 12 bases. CDR1 is SQVTM, CDR2 ANQGSEA, per germline. This CDR3 spans 17 amino acids. J gave up 0 bases and V 5 bases, and 11 bases lay outside the gene matches. This CDR3 reads CSVIGTGGAGSSYEQYF. Here the CDR3 DNA reads TGCAGCGTTATAGGGACAGGGGGCGCCGGTAGCTCCTACGAGCAGTACTTC.

This clonotype has just a few counts. CDR3 bases: TGTGCCAGCAGTTTAGAGACAGGGTCCTACGAGCAGTACTTC. Translated: CASSLETGSYEQYF. The V gene is TRBV12-3 or TRBV12-4, the J gene TRBJ2-7; 7 positions agree with TRBD1. The CDR3 covers 14 residues. V shed 1 base and J 1 base; nucleotides not matched to a gene: 1.

This clonotype has only a few counts. The chain carries TRBV5-5 and TRBJ2-7, with 9 nucleotides matching TRBD1. Germline CDR1 SGHKS, CDR2 YYEKEE (reference sequence). The CDR3 is made up of 15 amino acids. Trimming cost V 0 bases and J 5 bases; bases outside gene matches: 6. CDR3 sequence: CASSLEDRGRNEQYV. The CDR3 coding sequence is TGTGCCAGCAGCTTGGAAGACAGGGGGAGGAACGAGCAGTACGTC.

The rearrangement uses TRBV28 and TRBJ2-1; a possible D gene is TRBD1 (6 bases). CDR1 MDHEN and CDR2 SYDVKM come from the germline V gene. The V end lost 6 bases, the J end lost 4 bases, and 10 bases lay between the germline ends. The CDR3 contains 13 residues. CDR3 nucleotide sequence: TGTGCCAGCAGACGGACAGCTTACAATGAGCAGTTCTTC. Translated, it gives CASRRTAYNEQFF. Combining the CDR3 with reference TRBV28 and TRBJ2-1 gives the whole variable domain DVKVTQSSRYLVKRTGEKVFLECVQDMDHENMFWYRQDPGLGLRLIYFSYDVKMKEKGDIPEGYSVSREKKERFSLILESASTNQTSMYLCASRRTAYNEQFFGPGTRLTVL.

The rearrangement links TRBV20-1 to TRBJ2-5; 10 nucleotides line up with TRBD1. Germline CDR1 and CDR2: DFQATT and SNEGSKA (reference sequence). The CDR3 runs to 15 residues. V dropped 2 bases and J dropped 2; count of bases not matched to a gene: 5. CDR3 protein: CSARRQGAPQETQYF. The CDR3 DNA is TGCAGTGCTAGAAGACAGGGGGCTCCTCAAGAGACCCAGTACTTC.

This rearrangement joins TRBV4-1 to TRBJ2-1; perhaps TRBD2 as D (6 bases). This CDR3 has 18 amino acids. The germline V and J ends were trimmed by 4 bases and 3 bases, with 22 bases remaining between them. Germline values: CDR1 MGHRA, CDR2 YSYEKL. The CDR3, as DNA: TGCGCCAGCAGCCCCTCACAGAAAATCGGGACTCTCTACAATGAGCAGTTCTTC. This codes for CASSPSQKIGTLYNEQFF.

There are a few counts of this clonotype. This chain joins TRBV6-6 and TRBJ2-7; D unclear. This CDR3 has 12 residues. Trimming took 0 bases from V and 5 from J, leaving 5 bases between them. Germline V gene lookup returns CDR1 MNHNY and CDR2 SVGAGI (reference sequence). The DNA of the CDR3 is TGTGCCAGCAGTTACTCATCAGACGAGCAGTACTTC. The encoded protein is CASSYSSDEQYF.

This clonotype came up a few times. V is TRBV20-1 and J is TRBJ2-1; TRBD2 matches 11 bases. V was pared by 6 bases and J by 5 bases, with 9 bases of the junction left unmatched. CDR1 is DFQATT, CDR2 SNEGSKA, per germline (reference sequence). The CDR3 has 15 residues. The CDR3 sequence: CSATASGRTNNEQFF. CDR3 sequence (DNA): TGCAGTGCCACGGCTAGCGGGAGGACAAACAATGAGCAGTTCTTC.

This clonotype occurred a few times. This chain joins TRBV7-9 and TRBJ1-3; maybe TRBD1 (6 bases). This CDR3 contains 14 residues. The germline CDR1 and CDR2 sequences are SEHNR and FQNEAQ (reference sequence). The V gene lost 6 bases and the J gene lost 4 bases, with 13 bases spanning the gap. Here the CDR3 DNA reads TGTGCCAGCAGGACGACAGGCTCCGGAAACACCATATATTTT. Amino acid sequence: CASRTTGSGNTIYF.

The chain uses TRBV7-3 and TRBJ2-3, with a tentative D call TRBD2 (5 bases). V lost 1 base to trimming and J lost 3 bases, with 8 bases between them. This CDR3 has 14 residues. Germline CDR1 is SGHTA and CDR2 is FQGTGA. CDR3 residues: CASSLKGGTDTQYF. The CDR3 bases are TGTGCCAGCAGCTTAAAAGGCGGGACAGATACGCAGTATTTT.

The V gene is TRBV10-3, the J gene TRBJ1-1; D perhaps matches TRBD1 (6 bases). Trimming stripped 7 bases from V and 1 base from J, with 13 bases between. This CDR3 spans 14 amino acids. From germline, CDR1 is ENHRY and CDR2 SYGVKD. The DNA of the CDR3 is TGTGCCATCACACCCGGGACACCGAACACTGAAGCTTTCTTT. It codes for CAITPGTPNTEAFF.

The chain combines TRBV7-9 with TRBJ2-3; D is ambiguous. The CDR3 runs 13 residues. V was shortened by 2 bases and J by 3 bases, with 6 bases between the two germline ends. CDR1 is SEHNR and CDR2 is FQNEAQ in the germline V gene (reference sequence). CDR3 residues: CASSLQTTDTQYF. The CDR3 DNA sequence: TGTGCCAGCAGCTTACAGACGACAGATACGCAGTATTTT. Full variable domain (rest looked up from reference TRBV7-9 and TRBJ2-3): DTGVSQNPRHKITKRGQNVTFRCDPISEHNRLYWYRQTLGQGPEFLTYFQNEAQLEKSRLLSDRFSAERPKGSFSTLEIQRTEQGDSAMYLCASSLQTTDTQYFGPGTRLTVL.

The rearrangement uses TRBV29-1 and TRBJ2-1; 10 nucleotides agree with TRBD1. The trim removed 6 bases at V and 10 bases at J, leaving 9 bases unmatched. Germline V gene lookup returns CDR1 SQVTM and CDR2 ANQGSEA. The CDR3 has 13 amino acids. CDR3 amino acids: CSVSGQGIGEQFF. The CDR3 DNA reads TGCAGCGTCTCGGGACAGGGGATCGGCGAGCAGTTCTTC.

This clonotype was picked up a small number of times. The chain recombines TRBV7-9 with TRBJ1-1; D unresolved. V lost 3 bases to trimming and J lost 1 base, with 9 bases between them. Germline-derived CDR1 and CDR2 are SEHNR and FQNEAQ (reference sequence). The CDR3 consists of 14 residues. CDR3 nucleotide sequence: TGTGCCAGCAGCTTTTACCCAAGGAACACTGAAGCTTTCTTT. Translated, it gives CASSFYPRNTEAFF.

V gene TRBV20-1 combines with J gene TRBJ2-1; D might be TRBD2 (5 bases). This CDR3 comprises 17 residues. The V gene's germline CDR1 is DFQATT and CDR2 SNEGSKA (reference sequence). The V end lost 3 bases, the J end lost 5 bases, and 23 bases lay between the germline ends. The CDR3 spells CSASNDGLSLSNNEQFF. CDR3 nucleotide sequence: TGCAGTGCTAGTAACGACGGACTGTCGCTCTCTAACAATGAGCAGTTCTTC.

The CDR3 bases are TGTGCCAGCACGGGACGAGGGCCCTACAATGAGCAGTTCTTC. This gives the protein CASTGRGPYNEQFF. The rearrangement links TRBV2 to TRBJ2-1; D may correspond to TRBD1 or TRBD2 (5 bases each). Deletions cut 7 bases from V and 2 bases from J, with 12 bases between. The CDR3 loop spans 14 amino acids. Germline values: CDR1 SNHLY, CDR2 FYNNEI.

J is TRBJ2-4 and V is TRBV12-3 or TRBV12-4; D uncertain. The CDR3 covers 11 residues. V lost 5 bases and J 8 bases, leaving 7 bases between the germline ends. CDR3 sequence: CASSITYIQYF. The CDR3 DNA reads as TGTGCCAGCAGTATCACCTACATTCAGTACTTC.

The table lists this clonotype with many counts. V usage is TRBV27 and J usage is TRBJ1-5; D is unresolved. Germline values: CDR1 MNHEY, CDR2 SMNVEV (reference sequence). The CDR3 is 15 residues long. Trimming took off 6 bases at V and 2 bases at J, with 14 bases between the two ends. The CDR3 nucleotides read TGTGCCAGCAGCCCGGGATATTTGGGCAATCAGCCCCAGCATTTT. Translated: CASSPGYLGNQPQHF.

The rearrangement joins TRBV20-1 to TRBJ1-5; TRBD1 matches 10 bases. The CDR3 totals 12 residues. Germline trimming cut 6 bases from V and 5 bases from J; bases unmatched to any gene: 1. Germline V CDR1 and CDR2: DFQATT, SNEGSKA (reference sequence). The CDR3 loop reads CSAGTGDQPQHF. The CDR3 DNA follows: TGCAGTGCGGGGACAGGGGATCAGCCCCAGCATTTT.

This clonotype occurred a few times. The chain's CDR3 is CASSLESLRGSGEQYV. The CDR3 DNA follows: TGTGCCAGCAGCTTAGAGTCCTTGCGGGGGAGCGGCGAGCAGTACGTC. The chain recombines TRBV11-2 with TRBJ2-7; 7 bases are a match to TRBD2. J gave up 6 bases and V 0 bases, and 11 bases lay outside the gene matches. Germline loops: CDR1 SGHAT, CDR2 FQNNGV. The length of the CDR3 is 16 residues.